This T cell receptor beta chain was captured by sequencing in a study of cytomegalovirus exposure and HLA in healthy donors. Regarding the study as a whole: With further analysis later on, most CMV-associated TCR beta chains appeared HLA-restricted. Most TCR sequences were uncommon, yet certain public TCRs appeared in many donors. Analyses of presence and absence presupposed an approximately uniform sequencing depth across donors. Later on, an analysis found that several of the most significant clusters appeared to be linked to common viral pathogens, which included parvovirus B19.

Note on this clone: Its antigen is undetermined.

The PCR contained 60 Vbeta and 13 Jbeta primers. The data were produced by immunoSEQ multiplex PCR, yet TCRdb's version contains in-frame clones alone and is incomplete. The listing records around 140,000 clones. The CDR3 is 13 amino acids. Germline values: CDR1 SGHDT, CDR2 YYEEEE. The V end was cut by 3 bases, the J end by 2 bases, with 9 bases between. This TCR was recovered from a woman in her forties or fifties in good health and CMV-seronegative. The sequencing sample was made of PBMCs. The V and J genes are TRBV5-6 and TRBJ2-7, with D possibly being TRBD1 (6 bases). The CDR3 loop is CASSSHRAYEQYF. As DNA, the CDR3 is TGTGCCAGCAGCTCCCACAGGGCCTACGAGCAGTACTTC.